One TCR beta chain is described in this entry. This CDR3 is built from 16 residues. The record originates from a study of monozygotic twins with inflammatory bowel disease. TCRdb reprocessed the 5' RACE reads and keeps a single row for each CDR3 protein, giving no DNA. Reported are 400,000 or so distinct CDR3 sequences; the ten largest clones contain 2% to 2.5%. What was sequenced was blood. This TCR came from a human donor with ulcerative colitis or Crohn's disease, or a healthy co-twin of an affected twin (not recorded which). The chain recombines TRBV12-3 or TRBV12-4 with TRBJ1-1; the TCRdb call, TRBD1, lacks DNA for checking. CDR3 in amino acids: CASSLLKGHLNTEAFF.